This T cell receptor beta chain was identified in a study of OX40 agonist ivuxolimab in advanced cancers. About the investigation overall: The costimulatory receptor OX40 (CD134) was targeted by ivuxolimab, a fully human IgG2 agonistic monoclonal antibody. Partial responses occurred in three dose-escalation patients, of whom one had hepatocellular carcinoma and two had cutaneous melanoma. Intravenous ivuxolimab was administered to patients every 2 weeks at six dose levels: 0.01, 0.1, 0.3, 1.5, 3 and 10 mg/kg. Among the roughly 50 dose-escalation patients, about 19 had hepatocellular carcinoma, 15 or so melanoma, 9 renal cell carcinoma and 9 head and neck cancer. The paper covers the monotherapy dose-escalation part of the phase I ivuxolimab trial, which included N ≈ 52 patients. Prior anti-PD-1, anti-PD-L1 or anti-CTLA-4 therapy was permitted, and 40% to 50% of dose-escalation patients had received checkpoint inhibitors. In the dose-escalation cohort, nearly 85% of patients were male, and the mean age was 60 years with a range of roughly 20 to 85. The purpose of peripheral TCRbeta sequencing was to test whether ivuxolimab changed TCR sequence diversity and led to clonal T-cell expansion.

The trial excluded patients who had a history of autoimmune disease or were on systemic immunosuppression. In every dose cohort, peripheral blood was drawn for TCR sequencing at baseline, cycle 4 day 1, and cycle 7 day 1. The samples were taken from a phase I, first-in-human, multicenter, open-label dose-escalation trial of ivuxolimab. The trial enrolled adults with locally advanced or metastatic head and neck squamous cell, hepatocellular, melanoma or renal cell carcinoma. CD4+ and CD8+ T cells were sorted separately from peripheral blood before TCR sequencing. Worth noting for this clone: What antigen it recognizes has not been identified. Nothing much larger sits one base from this clone, and base qualities are not available.

What the authors observed across the whole study: At doses of 0.1 to 3.0 mg/kg, clonal expansion of both CD4+ and CD8+ T cells in blood was seen between baseline and week 6. Which antigens the clonally expanded peripheral T cells were specific for was not determined. In the 0.1-3.0 mg/kg groups, partial responders were among the patients with the lowest normalized peripheral clonal expansion, particularly in CD8+ T cells. Low levels of normalized T-cell clonal expansion were also seen in some patients who did not respond. On average, CD8+ T cells showed more expanded clones than CD4+ T cells after ivuxolimab.

Including the terminal cysteine and phenylalanine, the CDR3 comprises 18 residues. This entry keeps only the CDR3 DNA: 54 bases, framed from base 1. Trimming at the junction amounts to 5 bases on V and 3 bases on J, and the germline ends lie 20 bases apart. The germline V gene supplies CDR1 MDHEN and CDR2 SYDVKM. Genomic DNA was extracted from sorted cells for sequencing of the TCRbeta CDR3 region. The immunoSEQ Assay was used for sequencing of TCRbeta CDR3 regions. TCRdb mirrors the immuneACCESS table, restricted to in-frame sequences. Some clones are absent from its copies; in checked studies, under half trace to an unresolved V gene, and the reason for the others is unknown. The sample has more than 85,000 clones on record, about four fifths of them singletons. Over 1.1% of the sample comes from the top ten.

The input for sequencing was CD4+ or CD8+ T cells sorted from blood, taken in a trial of the OX40 agonist ivuxolimab. The TCR sequence derives from an adult with an advanced solid tumor such as melanoma, head and neck, liver or kidney cancer. The rearrangement combines TRBV28 with TRBJ1-6; the D gene lacks a confident call. The DNA sequence is as follows: TGTGCCAGCAGTCCATACAAGATGACGGGTATCTATAATTCACCCCTCCACTTT. It encodes CASSPYKMTGIYNSPLHF.